Below are 20 T cell receptor beta chains sequenced from a single sample in a study of beta chain features in type 1 diabetes. The isolated RNA, all of it, was reverse transcribed, so expressed TCRB transcripts were what got sequenced. Profiled with immunoSEQ multiplex PCR; TCRdb holds only in-frame clones, not every one. The repertoire holds under 300,000 clones, with about 26% as singletons. Source material: central memory CD4+ T cells from blood. Every receptor here comes from a man aged 25-40 years in good health.

V is TRBV6-1 and J is TRBJ2-4; TRBD2 matches at 10 bases. Trimming removed 0 bases from V and 0 bases from J; junction bases left unmatched: 8. CDR3 length equals 19 residues. The germline V gene has CDR1 MNHNS and CDR2 SASEGT. CDR3 loop: CASSEAGTSADLAKNIQYF. The CDR3 DNA sequence: TGTGCCAGCAGTGAAGCCGGGACTAGCGCTGATCTAGCCAAAAACATTCAGTACTTC.

This clone was seen once. The J gene is TRBJ1-1, the V gene TRBV29-1; D perhaps matches TRBD1 (5 bases). Trimming took off 5 bases at V and 7 bases at J, with 17 bases between the two ends. The CDR3 is 13 amino acids. In germline, CDR1 is SQVTM, CDR2 ANQGSEA. The CDR3 sequence: CSVTRDPAREAFF. The CDR3 DNA sequence: TGCAGCGTTACACGGGACCCAGCCCGTGAAGCTTTCTTT.

This clone was counted between two and nine times. One base away lies a much larger clone, so this may be a sequencing read error. The rearrangement links TRBV6-5 to TRBJ2-2; D might be TRBD2 (6 bases). CDR3 length: 10 amino acids. Germline-derived CDR1 and CDR2 are MNHEY and SVGAGI. V was clipped by 6 bases and J by 16 bases, with 12 bases between them. The CDR3 protein is CASRSGRRFF. CDR3 DNA: TGTGCCAGCAGGAGTGGGAGGAGGTTTTTT.

V is TRBV7-9 and J is TRBJ1-2; TRBD1 might be the D (5 bases). Trimming shortened V by 5 bases and J by 1 base, and 14 bases separated the two germline ends. Germline V gene data show CDR1 as SEHNR and CDR2 as FQNEAQ (reference sequence). The CDR3 is 15 amino acids. This chain's CDR3 is CASSTGGVFNYGYTF. The CDR3 DNA follows: TGTGCCAGCAGCACCGGGGGGGTCTTTAACTATGGCTACACCTTC.

The chain employs TRBV5-1 and TRBJ1-2; the D is unclear. Germline V gene lookup returns CDR1 SGHRS and CDR2 YFSETQ. V was cut by 0 bases and J by 4 bases, with 7 bases left in between. The CDR3 loop spans 13 amino acids. CDR3 coding DNA: TGCGCCAGCAGCTTGGAATCTAGCTATGGCTACACCTTC. Translation gives CASSLESSYGYTF.

The rearrangement uses TRBV9 and TRBJ2-1; maybe TRBD1 (6 bases). The CDR3 is 14 amino acids. Trimming left V 3 bases short and J 8 bases short, with 15 bases between. CDR1 SGDLS and CDR2 YYNGEE come from the germline V gene. CDR3 nucleotides: TGTGCCAGCAGCGGCACAGGGTCCTTCGATGAGCAGTTCTTC. This translates into CASSGTGSFDEQFF.

The chain couples TRBV18 to TRBJ1-1; D unresolved. The CDR3 has 13 amino acids. Between the trimmed V and J ends, which lost 6 bases and 0 bases, there was a span of 8 bases. Looked up from germline, CDR1 is KGHSH and CDR2 is LQKENI. CDR3 DNA: TGTGCCAGCTCCCCAGAAATGAACACTGAAGCTTTCTTT. Translating it yields CASSPEMNTEAFF. Looking up the rest from reference TRBV18 and TRBJ1-1 gives the full variable domain: NAGVMQNPRHLVRRRGQEARLRCSPMKGHSHVYWYRQLPEEGLKFMVYLQKENIIDESGMPKERFSAEFPKEGPSILRIQQVVRGDSAAYFCASSPEMNTEAFFGQGTRLTVV.

This clone has a handful of counts. The chain links TRBV29-1 to TRBJ2-3; weak D call: TRBD2 (5 bases). The CDR3 sequence is 14 residues long. From germline, CDR1 is SQVTM and CDR2 ANQGSEA. CDR3 sequence: CAFQRARGTDTQYF. Written as DNA, the CDR3 is TGCGCATTCCAGAGGGCGCGGGGCACAGATACGCAGTATTTT.

The chain couples TRBV30 to TRBJ2-7; D is possibly TRBD2 (5 bases). CDR1 and CDR2 (germline): GTSNPN, SVGIG (reference sequence). The V end lost 2 bases, the J end lost 7 bases, and 12 bases lay between the germline ends. The CDR3 is made up of 12 amino acids. The CDR3 nucleotides are TGTGCCTGGAGTCCGCCGAGAGGGGAGCAGTACTTC. It is translated as CAWSPPRGEQYF.

This clone was detected a few times. The V call is TRBV7-2, the J call TRBJ2-3, with D perhaps matching TRBD1 or TRBD2 (8 bases each). V lost 5 bases, J lost 1 base, and 13 bases lay in between. The germline gives CDR1 SGHTA, CDR2 FQGNSA. This CDR3 region has 15 residues. The CDR3 DNA is TGTGCCAGCAGCCGGGGGGGACAGGGCACAGATACGCAGTATTTT. This codes for CASSRGGQGTDTQYF.

This clone has a count of ten or more. Additional DNA sequences in this sample encode the identical CDR3. The rearrangement joins TRBV5-1 to TRBJ2-1, with D possibly being TRBD2 (6 bases). This CDR3 comprises 15 residues. The germline CDR1 and CDR2 sequences are SGHRS and YFSETQ. V was trimmed by 0 bases and J by 0 bases, leaving 7 bases between them. This CDR3 is CASSLDGGSYNEQFF. As DNA, the CDR3 is TGCGCCAGCAGCTTGGACGGGGGCTCCTACAATGAGCAGTTCTTC.

The rearrangement uses TRBV7-2 and TRBJ2-6, with D unresolved. V dropped 8 bases and J dropped 1 base, with 12 bases sitting between them. This CDR3 region has 15 residues. Germline V gene sequence: CDR1 SGHTA, CDR2 FQGNSA. This CDR3 reads CASGIGVSGANVLTF. Written as DNA, the CDR3 is TGTGCCAGCGGGATTGGGGTATCTGGGGCCAACGTCCTGACTTTC.

The rearrangement links TRBV5-1 to TRBJ2-5, with TRBD2 identical over 9 bases. The germline CDR1 and CDR2 sequences are SGHRS and YFSETQ. Losses at the gene ends were 2 bases for V and 1 base for J; bases not matched to a gene: 12. The length of the CDR3 is 18 residues. In DNA form, the CDR3 reads TGCGCCAGCAGCTTTATCCCTGGCGGGAGGGGCCTCCAAGAGACCCAGTACTTC. Translated: CASSFIPGGRGLQETQYF.

The chain carries TRBV11-2 and TRBJ2-2; 8 bases map to TRBD2. The trim removed 2 bases at V and 3 bases at J, leaving 11 bases unmatched. CDR1 and CDR2 (germline): SGHAT, FQNNGV. CDR3 length: 18 amino acids. CDR3: CASSLLNPSGGYTGELFF. The CDR3 nucleotides are TGTGCCAGCAGCTTACTTAACCCCAGCGGGGGATACACCGGGGAGCTGTTTTTT.

This rearrangement joins TRBV23-1 to TRBJ2-1, with TRBD1 matching 9 bases. TRBV23-1 counts as an open reading frame of uncertain function. The J segment lost 3 bases and the V segment lost 4 bases, leaving 7 bases of the junction unmatched. CDR3 length: 16 amino acids. The CDR3 sequence is CASSRPTGGNYNEQFF. The CDR3 DNA reads TGCGCCAGCAGTCGCCCCACAGGGGGCAACTACAATGAGCAGTTCTTC.

The genes are TRBV29-1 and TRBJ2-1; TRBD1 is a possible D gene (6 bases). The CDR3 covers 14 residues. CDR1 is SQVTM and CDR2 is ANQGSEA in the germline V gene. The CDR3, as DNA: TGCACCGTACAGGGTGCCGGCTCCTACAATGAGCAGTTCTTC. Translation gives CTVQGAGSYNEQFF.

The V gene is TRBV6-5, the J gene TRBJ2-5; 13 nucleotides match TRBD2. Germline lookup yields CDR1 MNHEY and CDR2 SVGAGI. The CDR3 loop spans 14 amino acids. Losses at the gene ends were 6 bases for V and 7 bases for J; bases not matched to a gene: 5. The CDR3 nucleotides read TGTGCCAGCAGGGGACTAGCGGGGACGGGGACCCAGTACTTC. Amino acid sequence: CASRGLAGTGTQYF.

This clone was observed a few times. V is TRBV4-1 and J is TRBJ2-5; tentatively, D is TRBD2 (6 bases). This CDR3 is built from 16 residues. CDR1 is MGHRA, CDR2 YSYEKL, per germline. Between the trimmed V and J ends, which lost 7 bases and 2 bases, there was a span of 20 bases. DNA for the CDR3: TGCGCCAGCAAATTTTCCCCCGCGGGACCACAAGAGACCCAGTACTTC. Translated: CASKFSPAGPQETQYF.

This clone was detected a few times. The chain links TRBV9 to TRBJ1-2; unclear D gene. V shed 4 bases and J shed 4 bases, with 11 bases lying between them. CDR3 length equals 13 residues. CDR1 is SGDLS, CDR2 YYNGEE, per germline. This CDR3 is CASSQTLSYGYTF. The CDR3 nucleotides are TGTGCCAGCAGCCAGACACTTTCCTATGGCTACACCTTC.

The chain combines TRBV20-1 with TRBJ2-2, with D tentatively TRBD1 (5 bases). CDR1 and CDR2 (germline): DFQATT, SNEGSKA (reference sequence). Trimming removed 6 bases at V and 6 bases at J, with 8 bases between. The CDR3 contains 11 residues. CDR3 bases: TGCAGTGCCTACAGGTCCGGGGAGCTGTTTTTT. Protein sequence: CSAYRSGELFF.